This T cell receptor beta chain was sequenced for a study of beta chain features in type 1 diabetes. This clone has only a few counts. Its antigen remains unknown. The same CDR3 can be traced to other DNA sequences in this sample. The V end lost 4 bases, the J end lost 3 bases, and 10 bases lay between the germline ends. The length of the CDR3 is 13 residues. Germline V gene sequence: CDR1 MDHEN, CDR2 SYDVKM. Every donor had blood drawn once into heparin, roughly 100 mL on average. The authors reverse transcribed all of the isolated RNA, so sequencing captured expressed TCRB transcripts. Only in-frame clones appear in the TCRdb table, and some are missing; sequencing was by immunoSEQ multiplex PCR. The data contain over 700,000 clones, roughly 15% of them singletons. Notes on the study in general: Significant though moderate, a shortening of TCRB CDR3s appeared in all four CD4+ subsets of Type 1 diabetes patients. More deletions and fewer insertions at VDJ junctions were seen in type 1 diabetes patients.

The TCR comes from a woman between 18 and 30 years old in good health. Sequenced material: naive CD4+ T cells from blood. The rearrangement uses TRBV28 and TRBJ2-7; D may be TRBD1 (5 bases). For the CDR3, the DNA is TGTGCCAGCAGTTCCGGACAACACTACGAGCAGTACTTC. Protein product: CASSSGQHYEQYF.